Below are 20 T cell receptor beta chains sequenced from a single sample in a study of T cells in Graves' hyperthyroidism and ophthalmopathy (dated by TCRdb to about 2019). The library was produced with multiplex PCR. The data were produced on an Illumina HiSeq 2000. The TCR beta CDR3 regions were amplified from the RNA transcripts. A first-round RT-PCR of the TCR CDR3 used the HTBI primer set with the Qiagen OneStep RT-PCR kit. TCRdb reanalyzed the raw reads on its own, using fastp at Q25 for trimming and MiXCR for clone calling, and kept in-frame beta chains. Rows are unified per CDR3 protein, each entry keeping the most common DNA and genes. The sample profile shows 600,000 or so distinct CDR3 sequences; roughly 46% of them were found once. The ten largest clones add up to 8% to 8.5% of the sample. Sequencing was performed on peripheral blood or thyroid tissue (not recorded which). The receptors originated from a young woman with Graves' hyperthyroidism. Donor details come from another sample of the same person, matched by shared clones.

This clonotype appeared a single time. The chain couples TRBV2 to TRBJ2-5; D possibly corresponds to TRBD1 (6 bases). Trimming cost V 6 bases and J 2 bases, with 10 bases left between them. The CDR3 has 13 residues. CDR1 is SNHLY and CDR2 is FYNNEI in the germline V gene. CDR3 nucleotides: TGTGCCAGCAGGAGGGGGATTCAAGAGACCCAGTACTTC. Translating gives CASRRGIQETQYF.

On this clonotype itself: This clone may be a read error of a much larger clone one base away. V gene TRBV11-1 combines with J gene TRBJ1-1; 7 bases fit TRBD1. Germline V lookup: CDR1 SGHAT, CDR2 FQDESV (reference sequence). The CDR3 length is 16 residues. V lost 5 bases and J lost 0; bases outside the gene matches: 9. CDR3 amino acids: CASSPGTVIMNTEAFF. CDR3 nucleotides: TGTGCCAGCAGCCCCGGGACAGTCATCATGAACACTGAAGCTTTCTTT.

Worth noting for this clonotype: This may be a read error: a much more frequent sequence differs by one nucleotide. In this CDR3 the conserved last residue, phenylalanine or tryptophan, is missing, so a read error is likely. The chain has TRBV20-1 and TRBJ2-5; perhaps TRBD2 as D (5 bases). Germline-derived CDR1 and CDR2 are DFQATT and SNEGSKA (reference sequence). This CDR3 is built from 13 residues. The V end was cut by 1 base, the J end by 1 base, with 7 bases between. The CDR3: CSARGSAQETQYS. The CDR3 coding sequence is TGCAGTGCTAGAGGTAGCGCCCAAGAGACCCAGTACTCC.

The chain combines TRBV6-5 with TRBJ2-5; unclear D gene. CDR3 length: 14 amino acids. V lost 0 bases and J 7 bases, leaving 12 bases between the germline ends. The germline CDR1 and CDR2 sequences are MNHEY and SVGAGI. The CDR3 nucleotides are TGTGCCAGCAGTTACTCGATAGGGCTGGGGACCCAGTACTTC. Translation: CASSYSIGLGTQYF.

The sample holds a few counts of this clonotype. The rearrangement links TRBV25-1 to TRBJ1-2; D is perhaps TRBD1 (6 bases). Per the germline V gene, CDR1 is MGHDK and CDR2 is SYGVNS. This CDR3 spans 13 amino acids. V gave up 8 bases and J gave up 8 bases, with 18 bases separating them. DNA for the CDR3: TGTGCCAGCGTTGAAGGCTCTGGGGGCGGCTACACCTTC. This translates into CASVEGSGGGYTF.

In this sample, this clonotype turned up many times. The chain employs TRBV2 and TRBJ1-4, with a weak D call TRBD1 (6 bases). From germline, CDR1 is SNHLY and CDR2 FYNNEI. Trimming cost V 6 bases and J 5 bases, with 13 bases left between them. This CDR3 spans 14 amino acids. The CDR3 region is CASSLRGGNEKLFF. CDR3 DNA: TGTGCCAGCAGCCTCAGGGGAGGCAATGAAAAACTGTTTTTT.

The J gene is TRBJ2-7, the V gene TRBV2, with D uncertain. The V end lost 3 bases, the J end lost 6 bases, and 12 bases lay between the germline ends. The CDR3 is made up of 13 amino acids. Germline V gene lookup returns CDR1 SNHLY and CDR2 FYNNEI. This CDR3 reads CASSEGSLLEQYF. In nucleotides, the CDR3 is TGTGCCAGCAGTGAGGGGTCCCTACTCGAGCAGTACTTC.

V is TRBV25-1 and J is TRBJ1-2; D ambiguous. CDR1 and CDR2 from the germline V gene are MGHDK and SYGVNS. This CDR3 spans 15 amino acids. The V end lost 5 bases, the J end lost 2 bases, and 15 bases lay between the germline ends. The CDR3 reads CASSLAGWQNYGYTF. The CDR3 region has the DNA TGTGCCAGCAGTTTGGCTGGGTGGCAGAACTATGGCTACACCTTC.

The sample holds a few counts of this clonotype. The rearrangement uses TRBV7-9 and TRBJ1-5; TRBD1 is a possible D gene (6 bases). This CDR3 has 16 amino acids. Trimming removed 3 bases at V and 4 bases at J, with 16 bases between. Per germline, CDR1 SEHNR and CDR2 FQNEAQ (reference sequence). CDR3 DNA: TGTGCCAGCAGCTTGGACGCGGACAGCCTTAATCAGCCCCAGCATTTT. It encodes CASSLDADSLNQPQHF.

This clonotype occurred many times. This chain uses TRBV7-8 with TRBJ2-7; the D is unclear. Trimming cost V 5 bases and J 6 bases, with 11 bases left between them. The germline V gene has CDR1 SGHVS and CDR2 FQNEAQ. The CDR3 contains 12 residues. The CDR3 DNA follows: TGTGCCAGCAGCGTCCCGGTGTCCGAGCAGTACTTC. As protein: CASSVPVSEQYF.

The J gene is TRBJ1-6, the V gene TRBV10-3; 9 nucleotides align to TRBD1. Germline CDR1 reads ENHRY; CDR2 reads SYGVKD. This CDR3 is built from 18 residues. The trim removed 3 bases at V and 7 bases at J, leaving 13 bases unmatched. As DNA, the CDR3 is TGTGCCATCAGTGATCTTTTACTAGGAGGACAGGGGAATTCACCCCTCCACTTT. It translates to CAISDLLLGGQGNSPLHF.

The gene calls are TRBV20-1 and TRBJ2-7, with 12 bases matching TRBD2. CDR3 length: 16 residues. Germline V gives CDR1 DFQATT, CDR2 SNEGSKA (reference sequence). The V gene end was trimmed by 0 bases and the J gene end by 4 bases; junction bases not matched to a gene: 7. CDR3 bases: TGCAGTGCTAGAGATGTCGGACTAGCGGGGCCTTACGAGCAGTACTTC. This codes for CSARDVGLAGPYEQYF.

The chain couples TRBV2 to TRBJ2-5; TRBD1 agrees at 8 bases. The CDR3 runs to 16 residues. V was clipped by 6 bases and J by 0 bases; unmatched bases: 9. Per germline, CDR1 SNHLY and CDR2 FYNNEI. The DNA of the CDR3 is TGTGCCAGCAGCTTACGCGACAGGGGAAACCAAGAGACCCAGTACTTC. The encoded protein is CASSLRDRGNQETQYF.

In this sample, this clonotype turned up a few times. V and J are TRBV7-9 and TRBJ1-3; 7 positions match TRBD1. This CDR3 has 16 residues. Germline V gene sequence: CDR1 SEHNR, CDR2 FQNEAQ (reference sequence). J lost 0 bases, V lost 4 bases, and 6 bases had no gene match. The CDR3 nucleotides are TGTGCCAGCAGCTATGGGACAGACCCCTCTGGAAACACCATATATTTT. Translating gives CASSYGTDPSGNTIYF.

This clonotype was observed a few times. The J gene is TRBJ1-2, the V gene TRBV24-1, with a weak D call TRBD1 (5 bases). The germline V gene encodes CDR1 KGHDR and CDR2 SFDVKD. Trimming stripped 4 bases from V and 8 bases from J, with 13 bases between. This CDR3 spans 13 amino acids. CDR3 sequence reads: CATSDVPAGGYTF. CDR3 sequence (DNA): TGTGCCACCAGTGACGTCCCCGCAGGGGGCTACACCTTC.

The chain links TRBV20-1 to TRBJ1-1; D gene uncertain. V was clipped by 3 bases and J by 10 bases, with 12 bases between them. The CDR3 contains 11 residues. Germline loops: CDR1 DFQATT, CDR2 SNEGSKA (reference sequence). CDR3 sequence reads: CSASMWDGAFF. The CDR3, as DNA: TGCAGTGCTAGTATGTGGGATGGAGCTTTCTTT.

Note on this clonotype: Because the CDR3 is missing its conserved closing phenylalanine or tryptophan, this is likely a read error. The DNA is left out, because the CDR3 cannot be placed on it with certainty; the CDR3 is given as TCRdb lists it. The rearrangement links TRBV7-6 to TRBJ2-5; the D call of TRBD1 is as the table states it, not checked on the DNA. The germline V gene has CDR1 SGHVS and CDR2 FNYEAQ. The CDR3 sequence runs 9 residues, both termini included. The CDR3 sequence is CASRPSQAS.

This clonotype was observed many times. The chain is built from TRBV19 and TRBJ1-4; D perhaps matches TRBD1 (5 bases). Trimming removed 5 bases at V and 8 bases at J, with 9 bases between. CDR1 is LNHDA, CDR2 SQIVND, per germline (reference sequence). CDR3 length equals 12 residues. The CDR3 bases are TGTGCCAGTAGTCTCGGGACGGAAAAACTGTTTTTT. Its protein product is CASSLGTEKLFF.

With regard to this clonotype: A much bigger clone sits one base away, suggesting this may be a read error. V is TRBV7-9 and J is TRBJ2-7; 10 bases agree with TRBD2. In germline, CDR1 is SEHNR, CDR2 FQNEAQ (reference sequence). After removal of 6 bases from V and 13 bases from J, the junction contained 6 bases not matched to a gene. The CDR3 is 11 amino acids. In DNA form, the CDR3 reads TGTGCCAGCAGTGAGGGGACTAGCGTTTACTTC. It encodes CASSEGTSVYF.

The chain links TRBV20-1 to TRBJ2-2; 7 nucleotides line up with TRBD2. CDR1 and CDR2 (germline): DFQATT, SNEGSKA (reference sequence). V shed 0 bases, J shed 6 bases, and the junction held 7 bases outside the gene matches. The CDR3 sequence is 15 residues long. The chain's CDR3 is CSARDKGGSPGELFF. The CDR3 DNA follows: TGCAGTGCTAGAGATAAGGGCGGGAGCCCCGGGGAGCTGTTTTTT.